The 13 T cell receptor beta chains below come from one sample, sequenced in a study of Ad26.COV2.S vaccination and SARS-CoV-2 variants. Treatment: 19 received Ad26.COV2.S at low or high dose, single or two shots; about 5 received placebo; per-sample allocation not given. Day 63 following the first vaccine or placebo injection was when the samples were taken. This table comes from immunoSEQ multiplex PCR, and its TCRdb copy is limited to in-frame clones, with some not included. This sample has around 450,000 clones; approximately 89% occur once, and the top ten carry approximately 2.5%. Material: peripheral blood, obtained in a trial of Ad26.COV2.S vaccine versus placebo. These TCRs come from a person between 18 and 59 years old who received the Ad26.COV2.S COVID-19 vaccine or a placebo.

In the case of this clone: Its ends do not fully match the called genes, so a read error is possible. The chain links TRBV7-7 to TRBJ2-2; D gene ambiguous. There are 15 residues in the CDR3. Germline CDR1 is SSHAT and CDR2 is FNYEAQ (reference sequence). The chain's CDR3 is CASSSRPGVTGELFF. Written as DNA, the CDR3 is TGTGCTAGCAGCTCCAGACCGGGTGTAACCGGGGAGCTGTTTTTT.

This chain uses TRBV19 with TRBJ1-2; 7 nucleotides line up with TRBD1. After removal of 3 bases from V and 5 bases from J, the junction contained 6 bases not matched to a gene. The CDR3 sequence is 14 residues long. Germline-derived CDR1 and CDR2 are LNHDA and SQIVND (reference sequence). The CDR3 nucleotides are TGTGCCAGTAGTATGGGGACAGCAACTTATGGCTACACCTTC. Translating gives CASSMGTATYGYTF.

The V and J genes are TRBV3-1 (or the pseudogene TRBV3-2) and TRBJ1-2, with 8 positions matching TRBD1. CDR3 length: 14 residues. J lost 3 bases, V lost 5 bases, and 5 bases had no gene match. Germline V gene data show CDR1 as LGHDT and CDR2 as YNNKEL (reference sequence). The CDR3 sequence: CASSSGGEDYGYTF. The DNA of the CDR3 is TGTGCCAGCAGCTCAGGGGGCGAAGACTATGGCTACACCTTC.

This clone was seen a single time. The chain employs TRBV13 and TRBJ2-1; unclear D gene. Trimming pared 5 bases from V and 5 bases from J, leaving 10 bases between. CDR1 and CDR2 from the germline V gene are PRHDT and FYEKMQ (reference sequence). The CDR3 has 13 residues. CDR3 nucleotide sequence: TGTGCCAGCAGCAACTCTTTGAACAATGAGCAGTTCTTC. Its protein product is CASSNSLNNEQFF.

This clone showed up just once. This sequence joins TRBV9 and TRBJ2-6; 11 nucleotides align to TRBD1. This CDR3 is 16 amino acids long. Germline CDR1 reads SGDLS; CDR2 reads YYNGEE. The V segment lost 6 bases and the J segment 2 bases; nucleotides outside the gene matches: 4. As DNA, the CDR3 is TGTGCCAGCAACCTGGACAGGGGGCCTGGGGCCAACGTCCTGACTTTC. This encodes CASNLDRGPGANVLTF. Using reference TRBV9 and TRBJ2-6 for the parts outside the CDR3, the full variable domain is DSGVTQTPKHLITATGQRVTLRCSPRSGDLSVYWYQQSLDQGLQFLIQYYNGEERAKGNILERFSAQQFPDLHSELNLSSLELGDSALYFCASNLDRGPGANVLTFGAGSRLTVL.

The CDR3 sequence: CASTHPRGGNTEAFF. As DNA, the CDR3 is TGTGCCAGTACCCACCCGAGAGGGGGGAACACTGAAGCTTTCTTT. V gene TRBV19 combines with J gene TRBJ1-1; a weak D match, TRBD1 (6 bases). CDR3 length equals 15 residues. The ends were cut back, 7 bases at V and 1 base at J, with 16 bases in the middle. Germline CDR1 reads LNHDA; CDR2 reads SQIVND (reference sequence).

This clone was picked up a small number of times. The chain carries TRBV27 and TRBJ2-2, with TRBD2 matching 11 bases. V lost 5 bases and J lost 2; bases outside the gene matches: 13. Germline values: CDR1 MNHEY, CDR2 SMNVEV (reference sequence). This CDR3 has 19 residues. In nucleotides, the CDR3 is TGTGCCAGCAGTCGATACCCCCCTGGGACTAGCGGTAACACCGGGGAGCTGTTTTTT. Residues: CASSRYPPGTSGNTGELFF.

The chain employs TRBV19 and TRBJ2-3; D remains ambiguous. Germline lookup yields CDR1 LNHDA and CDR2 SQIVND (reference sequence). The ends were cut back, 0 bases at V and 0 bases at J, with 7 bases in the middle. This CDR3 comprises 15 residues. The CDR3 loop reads CASSIEPSSTDTQYF. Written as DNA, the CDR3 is TGTGCCAGTAGTATAGAGCCATCTAGCACAGATACGCAGTATTTT. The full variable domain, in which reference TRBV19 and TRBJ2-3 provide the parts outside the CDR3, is DGGITQSPKYLFRKEGQNVTLSCEQNLNHDAMYWYRQDPGQGLRLIYYSQIVNDFQKGDIAEGYSVSREKKESFPLTVTSAQKNPTAFYLCASSIEPSSTDTQYFGPGTRLTVL.

CDR3 in DNA: TGCAGTGCTAGTTCGGGCGAGACAGGGGTTTACGAGCAGTACTTC. Encoded protein: CSASSGETGVYEQYF. The chain joins TRBV20-1 to TRBJ2-7, with TRBD1 matching 8 bases. Trimming cost V 3 bases and J 4 bases; bases outside gene matches: 11. CDR3 length equals 15 residues. Germline V gene data show CDR1 as DFQATT and CDR2 as SNEGSKA (reference sequence).

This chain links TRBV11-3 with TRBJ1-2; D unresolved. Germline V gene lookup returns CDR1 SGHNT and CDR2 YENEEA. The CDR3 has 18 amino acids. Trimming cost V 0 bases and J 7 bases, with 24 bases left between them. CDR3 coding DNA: TGTGCCAGCAGCTTAGATGAAGGTGGCGGACCAGCCTGGGGTGGCTACACCTTC. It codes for CASSLDEGGGPAWGGYTF.

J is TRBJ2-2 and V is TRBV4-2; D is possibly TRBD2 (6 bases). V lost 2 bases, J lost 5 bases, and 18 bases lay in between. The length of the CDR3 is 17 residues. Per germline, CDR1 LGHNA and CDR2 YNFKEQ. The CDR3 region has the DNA TGTGCCAGCAGCCAACCCGGGACTCCCGTTTTAACCGGGGAGCTGTTTTTT. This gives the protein CASSQPGTPVLTGELFF.

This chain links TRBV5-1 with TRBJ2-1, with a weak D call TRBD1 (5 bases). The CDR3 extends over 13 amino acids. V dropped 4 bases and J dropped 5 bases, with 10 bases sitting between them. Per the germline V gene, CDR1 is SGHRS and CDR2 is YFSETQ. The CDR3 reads CASSQGHNNEQFF. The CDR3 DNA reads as TGCGCCAGCAGCCAAGGACACAACAATGAGCAGTTCTTC.

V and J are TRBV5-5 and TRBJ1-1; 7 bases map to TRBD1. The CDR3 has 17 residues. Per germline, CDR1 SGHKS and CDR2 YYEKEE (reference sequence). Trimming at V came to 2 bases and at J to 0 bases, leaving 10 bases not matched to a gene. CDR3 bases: TGTGCCAGCAGCTTACGGGACAGATCCTTCATGAACACTGAAGCTTTCTTT. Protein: CASSLRDRSFMNTEAFF. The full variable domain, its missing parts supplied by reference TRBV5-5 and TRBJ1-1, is DAGVTQSPTHLIKTRGQQVTLRCSPISGHKSVSWYQQVLGQGPQFIFQYYEKEERGRGNFPDRFSARQFPNYSSELNVNALLLGDSALYLCASSLRDRSFMNTEAFFGQGTRLTVV.